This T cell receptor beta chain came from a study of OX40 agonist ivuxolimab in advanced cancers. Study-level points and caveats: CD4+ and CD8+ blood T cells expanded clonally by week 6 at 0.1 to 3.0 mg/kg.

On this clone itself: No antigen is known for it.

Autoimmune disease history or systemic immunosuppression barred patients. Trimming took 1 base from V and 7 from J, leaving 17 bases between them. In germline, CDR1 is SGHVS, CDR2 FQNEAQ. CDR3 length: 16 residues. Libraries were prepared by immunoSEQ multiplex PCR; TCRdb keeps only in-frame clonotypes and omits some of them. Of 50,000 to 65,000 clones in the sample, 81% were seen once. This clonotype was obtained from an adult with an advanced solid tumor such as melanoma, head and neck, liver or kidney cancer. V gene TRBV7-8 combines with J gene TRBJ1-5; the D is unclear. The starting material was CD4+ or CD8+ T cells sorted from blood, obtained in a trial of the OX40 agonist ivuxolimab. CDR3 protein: CASSLEGKAGSQPQHF. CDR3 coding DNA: TGTGCCAGCAGCTTAGAAGGAAAGGCGGGGAGCCAGCCCCAGCATTTT.